A single sample is the source of the 23 T cell receptor beta chains below, sequenced in a study of control samples from healthy donors and cancer patients. Here immunoSEQ multiplex PCR was the method, and the copy in TCRdb shows in-frame clones only, minus some. This sample has roughly 81,000 clones, with more than 65% found just once. Sample: PBMCs. All receptors come from a man between 60 and 75 years old with head and neck cancer.

The chain employs TRBV7-8 and TRBJ2-1, with D uncertain. Per germline, CDR1 SGHVS and CDR2 FQNEAQ. CDR3 size: 12 residues. V was pared by 6 bases and J by 4 bases, with 7 bases between. The CDR3 DNA follows: TGTGCCAGCAGTTGGGAATACAATGAGCAGTTCTTC. It encodes CASSWEYNEQFF.

This clone was counted a few times. The genes are TRBV6-2 or TRBV6-3 and TRBJ2-3; 8 bases line up with TRBD1. Germline CDR1 reads MNHEY; CDR2 reads SVGEGT. J lost 4 bases, V lost 4 bases, and 4 bases had no gene match. The CDR3 contains 14 residues. The CDR3 loop is CASSSWTGSDTQYF. In DNA form, the CDR3 reads TGTGCCAGCAGTTCGTGGACAGGGTCAGATACGCAGTATTTT.

The V and J genes are TRBV28 and TRBJ2-4; D remains unclear. The germline V gene encodes CDR1 MDHEN and CDR2 SYDVKM. Trimming stripped 2 bases from V and 6 bases from J, with 11 bases between. The CDR3 is 14 amino acids. This chain's CDR3 is CASSLRPWVNIQYF. CDR3 sequence (DNA): TGTGCCAGCAGTTTAAGGCCCTGGGTAAACATTCAGTACTTC.

This sequence joins TRBV7-2 and TRBJ2-1; TRBD2 matches at 9 bases. The ends lost 5 bases at V and 7 bases at J; junction bases unmatched: 3. Germline CDR1 and CDR2: SGHTA and FQGNSA. There are 13 residues in the CDR3. The chain's CDR3 is CASSKTSGNEQFF. The CDR3 DNA reads as TGTGCCAGCAGCAAGACTAGCGGAAATGAGCAGTTCTTC.

V usage is TRBV7-9 and J usage is TRBJ1-1, with a tentative D call TRBD1 (5 bases). V lost 1 base and J lost 0, with 6 bases in between. Germline V gene sequence: CDR1 SEHNR, CDR2 FQNEAQ (reference sequence). The length of the CDR3 is 14 residues. Written as DNA, the CDR3 is TGTGCCAGCAGCTTAGGGACACTGAACACTGAAGCTTTCTTT. As protein: CASSLGTLNTEAFF. The variable domain in full, completed from reference TRBV7-9 and TRBJ1-1, reads DTGVSQNPRHKITKRGQNVTFRCDPISEHNRLYWYRQTLGQGPEFLTYFQNEAQLEKSRLLSDRFSAERPKGSFSTLEIQRTEQGDSAMYLCASSLGTLNTEAFFGQGTRLTVV.

This clone has a handful of counts. V is TRBV5-4 and J is TRBJ2-5, with TRBD1 identical over 7 bases. This CDR3 comprises 15 residues. Trimming took 0 bases from V and 2 from J; bases not matched to a gene: 4. Germline lookup yields CDR1 SGHNT and CDR2 YYREEE (reference sequence). CDR3 bases: TGTGCCAGCAGCTTGGAGGCGACAGGGCAAGAGACCCAGTACTTC. Encoded protein: CASSLEATGQETQYF. Full variable domain (outside the CDR3, taken from reference TRBV5-4 and TRBJ2-5): ETGVTQSPTHLIKTRGQQVTLRCSSQSGHNTVSWYQQALGQGPQFIFQYYREEENGRGNFPPRFSGLQFPNYSSELNVNALELDDSALYLCASSLEATGQETQYFGPGTRLLVL.

CDR3 nucleotide sequence: TGTGCCAGCAGTTTTGGGGACTTCAAGGATCAGCCCCAGCATTTT. Its translation: CASSFGDFKDQPQHF. The rearrangement uses TRBV6-2 or TRBV6-3 and TRBJ1-5; possibly TRBD1 for D (5 bases). The CDR3 consists of 15 residues. V gave up 4 bases and J gave up 5 bases, with 15 bases separating them. The germline V gene has CDR1 MNHEY and CDR2 SVGEGT.

This chain connects TRBV6-5 to TRBJ1-1; no reliable D call. The CDR3 totals 13 residues. Germline V gives CDR1 MNHEY, CDR2 SVGAGI. The V gene lost 8 bases and the J gene lost 0 bases, with 10 bases spanning the gap. The CDR3 sequence: CASGRRLNTEAFF. CDR3 bases: TGTGCCAGCGGTCGCCGATTGAACACTGAAGCTTTCTTT.

The chain couples TRBV7-9 to TRBJ2-7, with 8 positions matching TRBD1. The germline V gene encodes CDR1 SEHNR and CDR2 FQNEAQ (reference sequence). J was trimmed by 3 bases and V by 6 bases; bases with no gene match: 4. This CDR3 comprises 13 residues. This chain's CDR3 is CASSNRGDYEQYF. The CDR3 DNA reads TGTGCCAGCAGTAACAGGGGGGACTACGAGCAGTACTTC.

This chain uses TRBV15 with TRBJ2-1, with TRBD2 as a possible D gene (6 bases). V was trimmed by 0 bases and J by 1 base, leaving 16 bases between them. Germline V gene lookup returns CDR1 LNHNV and CDR2 YYDKDF (reference sequence). The CDR3 has 18 amino acids. As DNA, the CDR3 is TGTGCCACCAGCAGAGACCAAACGAGGAGGGAGTCCTACAATGAGCAGTTCTTC. Translating gives CATSRDQTRRESYNEQFF.

This clone was recorded once. This chain links TRBV2 with TRBJ1-1; D is unclear. Germline-derived CDR1 and CDR2 are SNHLY and FYNNEI. This CDR3 has 16 residues. V was cut by 2 bases and J by 10 bases, with 23 bases left in between. CDR3 loop: CASSESGRVAFFGAFF. CDR3 DNA sequence: TGTGCCAGCAGTGAATCGGGCCGGGTTGCTTTTTTCGGAGCTTTCTTT.

The genes are TRBV28 and TRBJ1-1; D is unclear. Deletions cut 2 bases from V and 8 bases from J, with 15 bases between. Per the germline V gene, CDR1 is MDHEN and CDR2 is SYDVKM. The CDR3 spans 14 residues. The CDR3 bases are TGTGCCAGCAGTTTAACCGACCCCCCGGGGGAAGCTTTCTTT. It specifies CASSLTDPPGEAFF.

The CDR3 spells CASGPGQHTGELFF. CDR3 DNA sequence: TGTGCCAGCGGACCGGGACAGCACACCGGGGAGCTGTTTTTT. The genes are TRBV5-4 and TRBJ2-2; 7 bases align to TRBD1. Trimming cost V 7 bases and J 3 bases; bases outside gene matches: 6. Germline V gene data show CDR1 as SGHNT and CDR2 as YYREEE (reference sequence). The CDR3 is made up of 14 amino acids. The full variable domain, its missing parts supplied by reference TRBV5-4 and TRBJ2-2, is ETGVTQSPTHLIKTRGQQVTLRCSSQSGHNTVSWYQQALGQGPQFIFQYYREEENGRGNFPPRFSGLQFPNYSSELNVNALELDDSALYLCASGPGQHTGELFFGEGSRLTVL.

The CDR3 loop reads CASSSISLLDTQYF. DNA for the CDR3: TGCGCCAGCAGCTCTATATCCTTATTGGACACGCAGTATTTT. J is TRBJ2-3 and V is TRBV5-1; D is unclear. The CDR3 is made up of 14 amino acids. Germline lookup yields CDR1 SGHRS and CDR2 YFSETQ. Trimming pared 3 bases from V and 9 bases from J, leaving 17 bases between.

CDR3 DNA sequence: TGTGCCAGCAGCTTGGGACCAGGCTCCTACAATGAGCAGTTCTTC. This codes for CASSLGPGSYNEQFF. The rearrangement joins TRBV5-5 to TRBJ2-1, with D unclear. V was pared by 0 bases and J by 0 bases, with 7 bases between. This CDR3 is built from 15 residues. From germline, CDR1 is SGHKS and CDR2 YYEKEE (reference sequence).

This chain uses TRBV27 with TRBJ2-1, with a weak D call TRBD2 (7 bases). V shed 7 bases and J shed 1 base, with 26 bases lying between them. The germline gives CDR1 MNHEY, CDR2 SMNVEV (reference sequence). The length of the CDR3 is 19 residues. The CDR3 bases are TGTGCCAGCACCTCGGGGGGCCCTTTTCTCCCAAGGTCCTACAATGAGCAGTTCTTC. Encoded protein: CASTSGGPFLPRSYNEQFF.

The CDR3 here is CASSVDPQNPNYGYTF. In DNA, the CDR3 is TGTGCCAGCAGCGTAGATCCACAAAACCCTAACTATGGCTACACCTTC. This rearrangement joins TRBV9 to TRBJ1-2, with unresolved D. Trimming shortened V by 0 bases and J by 0 bases, and 12 bases separated the two germline ends. This CDR3 is 16 amino acids long. Germline loops: CDR1 SGDLS, CDR2 YYNGEE.

The chain combines TRBV7-9 with TRBJ2-3, with 8 bases fitting TRBD2. Per the germline V gene, CDR1 is SEHNR and CDR2 is FQNEAQ (reference sequence). V was clipped by 5 bases and J by 1 base; unmatched bases: 8. This CDR3 is 16 amino acids long. The CDR3 sequence: CASSPFPGGGTDTQYF. The CDR3 nucleotides are TGTGCCAGCAGCCCCTTCCCGGGGGGGGGCACAGATACGCAGTATTTT. The entire variable domain, with the rest obtained from reference TRBV7-9 and TRBJ2-3, is as follows: DTGVSQNPRHKITKRGQNVTFRCDPISEHNRLYWYRQTLGQGPEFLTYFQNEAQLEKSRLLSDRFSAERPKGSFSTLEIQRTEQGDSAMYLCASSPFPGGGTDTQYFGPGTRLTVL.

V usage is TRBV7-9 and J usage is TRBJ2-1; 13 nucleotides align to TRBD2. The length of the CDR3 is 16 residues. Germline loops: CDR1 SEHNR, CDR2 FQNEAQ (reference sequence). With V trimmed by 2 bases and J by 9 bases, 7 bases remained unmatched. DNA for the CDR3: TGTGCCAGCAGCTTACTTGGACTAGCGGGAGACGGTGAGCAGTTCTTC. Translation: CASSLLGLAGDGEQFF. The variable domain in full, completed from reference TRBV7-9 and TRBJ2-1, reads DTGVSQNPRHKITKRGQNVTFRCDPISEHNRLYWYRQTLGQGPEFLTYFQNEAQLEKSRLLSDRFSAERPKGSFSTLEIQRTEQGDSAMYLCASSLLGLAGDGEQFFGPGTRLTVL.

To note about this clone: This same CDR3 is encoded by further DNA sequences in the sample. The chain carries TRBV27 and TRBJ2-7, with TRBD2 as a possible D gene (6 bases). CDR1 MNHEY and CDR2 SMNVEV come from the germline V gene (reference sequence). The CDR3 spans 18 residues. V gave up 0 bases and J gave up 5 bases, with 23 bases separating them. CDR3 region: CASSLSIRGGTAPNEQYF. DNA for the CDR3: TGTGCCAGCAGTTTATCGATACGGGGCGGGACCGCCCCCAACGAGCAGTACTTC.

The chain employs TRBV6-5 and TRBJ1-4, with a weak D call TRBD1 (6 bases). Germline V lookup: CDR1 MNHEY, CDR2 SVGAGI. V lost 6 bases and J lost 5, with 7 bases in between. This CDR3 spans 12 amino acids. The CDR3 sequence is CASRQGNEKLFF. CDR3 in DNA: TGTGCCAGCAGACAGGGAAATGAAAAACTGTTTTTT.

The genes are TRBV7-9 and TRBJ2-1, with TRBD2 identical over 7 bases. The CDR3 has 16 residues. Germline V gives CDR1 SEHNR, CDR2 FQNEAQ (reference sequence). V trimming: 1 base; J trimming: 8 bases; junction bases outside the gene matches: 11. CDR3 region: CASSLGLADRRDEQFF. The CDR3 coding sequence is TGTGCCAGCAGCTTAGGGCTAGCGGACCGGCGGGATGAGCAGTTCTTC. Full variable domain (rest looked up from reference TRBV7-9 and TRBJ2-1): DTGVSQNPRHKITKRGQNVTFRCDPISEHNRLYWYRQTLGQGPEFLTYFQNEAQLEKSRLLSDRFSAERPKGSFSTLEIQRTEQGDSAMYLCASSLGLADRRDEQFFGPGTRLTVL.

The chain joins TRBV21-1 to TRBJ1-1; the DNA was not compared with TRBD1, the D call given in the table. TRBV21-1 is a recognized pseudogene. The CDR3 loop spans 18 amino acids. The CDR3 sequence is CASSKEYLRGYVDTEAFF. The CDR3 DNA sequence: TGTGCCAGCAGCAAAGAATATTTAAGGGGGTATGTAGACACTGAAGCTTTCTTT.